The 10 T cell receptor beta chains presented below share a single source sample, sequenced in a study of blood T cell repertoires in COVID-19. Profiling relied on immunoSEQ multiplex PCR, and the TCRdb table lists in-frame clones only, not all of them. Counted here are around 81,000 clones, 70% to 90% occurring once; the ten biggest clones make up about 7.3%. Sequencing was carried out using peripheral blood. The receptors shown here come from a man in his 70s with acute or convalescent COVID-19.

The CDR3 region has the DNA TGTGCCAGCAGCCGGGGGACAGGGGTGAACACTGAAGCTTTCTTT. This codes for CASSRGTGVNTEAFF. V is TRBV11-2 and J is TRBJ1-1, with 10 positions matching TRBD1. Germline CDR1 SGHAT, CDR2 FQNNGV. Trimming took 5 bases from V and 0 from J; bases not matched to a gene: 3. This CDR3 region has 15 residues.

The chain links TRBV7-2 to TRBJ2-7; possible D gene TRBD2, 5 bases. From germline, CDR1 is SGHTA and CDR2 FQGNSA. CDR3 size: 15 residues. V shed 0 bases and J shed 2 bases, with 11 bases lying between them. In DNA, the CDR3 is TGTGCCAGCAGCTTAGCACTAGAAAGGACCTACGAGCAGTACTTC. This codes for CASSLALERTYEQYF.

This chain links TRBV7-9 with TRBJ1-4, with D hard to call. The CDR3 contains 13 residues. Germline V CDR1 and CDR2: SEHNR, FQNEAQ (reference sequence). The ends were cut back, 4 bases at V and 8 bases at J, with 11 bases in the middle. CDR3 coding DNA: TGTGCCAGCAGCTCCGAGGGCGGGGAAAAACTGTTTTTT. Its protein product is CASSSEGGEKLFF.

The CDR3 here is CASTRDYRYNEQFF. The CDR3 DNA is TGTGCCAGCACCCGGGACTACCGCTACAATGAGCAGTTCTTC. This chain uses TRBV7-9 with TRBJ2-1, with 7 bases fitting TRBD2. V dropped 7 bases and J dropped 3; count of bases not matched to a gene: 6. The germline V gene has CDR1 SEHNR and CDR2 FQNEAQ (reference sequence). CDR3 length equals 14 residues.

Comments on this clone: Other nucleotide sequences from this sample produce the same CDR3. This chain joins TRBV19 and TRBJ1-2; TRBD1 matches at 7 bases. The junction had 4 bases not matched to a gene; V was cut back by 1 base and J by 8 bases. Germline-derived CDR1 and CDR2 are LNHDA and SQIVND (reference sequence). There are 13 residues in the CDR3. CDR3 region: CASSIGQGGGYTF. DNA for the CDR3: TGTGCCAGTAGTATAGGACAGGGAGGAGGCTACACCTTC.

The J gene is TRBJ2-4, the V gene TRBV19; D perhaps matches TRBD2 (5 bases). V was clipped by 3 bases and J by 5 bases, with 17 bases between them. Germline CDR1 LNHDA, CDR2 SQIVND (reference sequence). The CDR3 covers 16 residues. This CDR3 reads CASSIGVGRYENIQYF. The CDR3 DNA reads TGTGCCAGTAGTATCGGGGTCGGGCGTTACGAAAACATTCAGTACTTC.

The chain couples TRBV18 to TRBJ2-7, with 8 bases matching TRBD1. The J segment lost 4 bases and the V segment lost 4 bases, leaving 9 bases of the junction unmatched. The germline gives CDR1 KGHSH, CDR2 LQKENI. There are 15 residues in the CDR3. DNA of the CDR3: TGTGCCAGCTCACAAGGACAGGGCGTAAGGTACGAGCAGTACTTC. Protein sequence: CASSQGQGVRYEQYF.

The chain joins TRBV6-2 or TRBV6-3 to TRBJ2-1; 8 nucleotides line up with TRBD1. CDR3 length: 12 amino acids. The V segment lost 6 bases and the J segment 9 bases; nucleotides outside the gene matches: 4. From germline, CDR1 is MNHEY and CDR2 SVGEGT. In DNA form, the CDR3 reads TGTGCCAGCAGCCGACAGGGGATTGAGCAGTTCTTC. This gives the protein CASSRQGIEQFF.

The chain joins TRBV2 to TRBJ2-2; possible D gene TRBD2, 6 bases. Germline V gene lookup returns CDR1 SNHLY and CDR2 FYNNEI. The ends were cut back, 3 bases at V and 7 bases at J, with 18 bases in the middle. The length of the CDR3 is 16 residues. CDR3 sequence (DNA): TGTGCCAGCAGTGACCCGGGACTCGAGGGTCGCGGGGAGCTGTTTTTT. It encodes CASSDPGLEGRGELFF.

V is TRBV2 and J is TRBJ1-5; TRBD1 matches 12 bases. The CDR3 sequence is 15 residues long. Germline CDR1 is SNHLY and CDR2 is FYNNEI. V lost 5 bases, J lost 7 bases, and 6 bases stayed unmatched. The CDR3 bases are TGTGCCAGCAGTCGGGACAGGGGGCAAGGACAGCCCCAGCATTTT. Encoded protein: CASSRDRGQGQPQHF.